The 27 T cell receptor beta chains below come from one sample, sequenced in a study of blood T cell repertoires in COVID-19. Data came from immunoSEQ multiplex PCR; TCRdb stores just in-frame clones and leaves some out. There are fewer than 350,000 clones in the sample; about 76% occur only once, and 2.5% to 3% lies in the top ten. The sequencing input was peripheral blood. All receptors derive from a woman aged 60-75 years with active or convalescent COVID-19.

The CDR3: CASSTGYEQFF. CDR3 nucleotides: TGTGCCAGCAGCACGGGTTATGAGCAGTTCTTC. The genes are TRBV21-1 and TRBJ2-1; the tabulated D call, TRBD2, remains unverified against the DNA. TRBV21-1 is marked as a pseudogene. CDR3 length: 11 amino acids.

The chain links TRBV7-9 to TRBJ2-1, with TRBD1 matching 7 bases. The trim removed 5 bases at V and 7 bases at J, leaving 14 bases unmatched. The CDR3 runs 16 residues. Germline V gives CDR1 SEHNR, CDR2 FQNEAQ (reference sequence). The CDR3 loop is CASSPTLTGPLNEQFF. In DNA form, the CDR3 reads TGTGCCAGCAGCCCGACGCTGACAGGGCCGTTGAATGAGCAGTTCTTC.

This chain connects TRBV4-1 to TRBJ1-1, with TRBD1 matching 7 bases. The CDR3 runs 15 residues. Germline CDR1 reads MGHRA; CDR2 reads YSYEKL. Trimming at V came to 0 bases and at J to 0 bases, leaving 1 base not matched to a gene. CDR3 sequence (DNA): TGCGCCAGCAGCCAAGACGACAGGGTGAACACTGAAGCTTTCTTT. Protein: CASSQDDRVNTEAFF.

For the CDR3, the DNA is TGTGCCATCAGTGAGTCGAATGTGGGGGGGCTCTATGGCTACACCTTC. Encoded protein: CAISESNVGGLYGYTF. The V call is TRBV10-3, the J call TRBJ1-2; weak D call: TRBD1 (6 bases). The CDR3 consists of 16 residues. V was cut by 0 bases and J by 4 bases, with 15 bases left in between. Germline lookup yields CDR1 ENHRY and CDR2 SYGVKD.

The chain's CDR3 is CASSPRLAGATDTQYF. CDR3 DNA: TGTGCCAGCAGCCCCCGACTAGCGGGGGCAACAGATACGCAGTATTTT. This chain links TRBV3-1 (or the pseudogene TRBV3-2) with TRBJ2-3, with 12 positions matching TRBD2. V lost 4 bases to trimming and J lost 3 bases; unmatched junction nucleotides: 5. There are 16 residues in the CDR3. Germline V gene sequence: CDR1 LGHDT, CDR2 YNNKEL (reference sequence).

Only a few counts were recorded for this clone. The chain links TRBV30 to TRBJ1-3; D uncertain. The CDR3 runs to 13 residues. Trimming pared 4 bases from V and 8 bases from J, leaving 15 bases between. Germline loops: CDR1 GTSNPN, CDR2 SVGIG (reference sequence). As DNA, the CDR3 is TGTGCCTGGATGGCTGAGAGTCGGGACACCATATATTTT. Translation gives CAWMAESRDTIYF.

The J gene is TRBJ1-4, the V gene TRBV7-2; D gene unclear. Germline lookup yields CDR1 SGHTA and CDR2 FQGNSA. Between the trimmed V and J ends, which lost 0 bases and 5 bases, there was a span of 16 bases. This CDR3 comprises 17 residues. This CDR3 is CASSLALLPGLNEKLFF. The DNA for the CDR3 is TGTGCCAGCAGCTTAGCCCTCCTGCCGGGTCTAAATGAAAAACTGTTTTTT.

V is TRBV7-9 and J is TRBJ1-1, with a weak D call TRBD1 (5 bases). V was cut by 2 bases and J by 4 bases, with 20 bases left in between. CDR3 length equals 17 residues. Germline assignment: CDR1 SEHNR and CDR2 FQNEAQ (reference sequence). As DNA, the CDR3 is TGTGCCAGCAGCTTATTGATGGGGGAGGAAGGAGGCACTGAAGCTTTCTTT. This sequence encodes CASSLLMGEEGGTEAFF.

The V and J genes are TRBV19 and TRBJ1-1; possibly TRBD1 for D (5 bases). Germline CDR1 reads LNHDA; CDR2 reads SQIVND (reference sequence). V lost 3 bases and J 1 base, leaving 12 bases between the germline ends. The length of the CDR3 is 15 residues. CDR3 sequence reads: CASSIAGRSNTEAFF. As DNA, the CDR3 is TGTGCCAGTAGTATCGCGGGACGGTCGAACACTGAAGCTTTCTTT.

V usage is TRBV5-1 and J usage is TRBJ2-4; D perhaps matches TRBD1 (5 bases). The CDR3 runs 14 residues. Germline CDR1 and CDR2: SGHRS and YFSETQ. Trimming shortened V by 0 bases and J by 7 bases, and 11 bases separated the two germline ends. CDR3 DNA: TGCGCCAGCAGCTTGGCCCAGGGTCGTAACATTCAGTACTTC. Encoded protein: CASSLAQGRNIQYF.

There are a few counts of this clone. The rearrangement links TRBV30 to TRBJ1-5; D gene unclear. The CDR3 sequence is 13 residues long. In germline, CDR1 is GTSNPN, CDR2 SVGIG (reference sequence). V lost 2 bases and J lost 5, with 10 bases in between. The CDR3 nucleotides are TGTGCCTGGAGTAGCGGGCGGGATCAGCCCCAGCATTTT. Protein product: CAWSSGRDQPQHF.

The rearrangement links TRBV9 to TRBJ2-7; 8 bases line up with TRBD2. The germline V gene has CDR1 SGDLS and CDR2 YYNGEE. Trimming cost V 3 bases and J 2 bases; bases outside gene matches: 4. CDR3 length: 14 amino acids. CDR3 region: CASSARGGPYEQYF. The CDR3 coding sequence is TGTGCCAGCAGCGCTCGCGGGGGGCCCTACGAGCAGTACTTC. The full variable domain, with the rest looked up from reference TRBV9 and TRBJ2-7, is DSGVTQTPKHLITATGQRVTLRCSPRSGDLSVYWYQQSLDQGLQFLIQYYNGEERAKGNILERFSAQQFPDLHSELNLSSLELGDSALYFCASSARGGPYEQYFGPGTRLTVT.

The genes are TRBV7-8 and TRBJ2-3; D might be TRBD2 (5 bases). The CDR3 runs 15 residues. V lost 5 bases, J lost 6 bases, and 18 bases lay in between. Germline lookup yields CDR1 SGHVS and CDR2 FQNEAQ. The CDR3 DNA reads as TGTGCCAGCAGCCGAGGGAGCTCCTCTCGGGATACGCAGTATTTT. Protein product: CASSRGSSSRDTQYF.

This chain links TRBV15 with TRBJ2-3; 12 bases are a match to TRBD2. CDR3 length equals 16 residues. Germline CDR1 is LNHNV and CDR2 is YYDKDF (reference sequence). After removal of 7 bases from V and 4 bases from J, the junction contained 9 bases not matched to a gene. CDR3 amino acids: CATNWASGGAPDTQYF. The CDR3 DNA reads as TGTGCCACCAATTGGGCTAGCGGGGGGGCGCCAGATACGCAGTATTTT.

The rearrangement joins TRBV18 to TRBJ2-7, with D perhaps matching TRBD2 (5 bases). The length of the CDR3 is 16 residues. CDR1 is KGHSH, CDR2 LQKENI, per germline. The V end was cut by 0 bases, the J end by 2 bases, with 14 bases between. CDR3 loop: CASSPPTEGRAYEQYF. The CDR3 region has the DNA TGTGCCAGCTCACCACCGACTGAGGGAAGAGCCTACGAGCAGTACTTC.

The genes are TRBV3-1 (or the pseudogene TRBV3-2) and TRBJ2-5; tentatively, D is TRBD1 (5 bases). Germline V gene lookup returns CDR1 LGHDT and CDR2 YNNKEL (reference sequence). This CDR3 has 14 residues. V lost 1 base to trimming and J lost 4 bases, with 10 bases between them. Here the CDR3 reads CASSQGRRGETQYF. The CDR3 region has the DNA TGTGCCAGCAGCCAAGGAAGAAGGGGAGAGACCCAGTACTTC.

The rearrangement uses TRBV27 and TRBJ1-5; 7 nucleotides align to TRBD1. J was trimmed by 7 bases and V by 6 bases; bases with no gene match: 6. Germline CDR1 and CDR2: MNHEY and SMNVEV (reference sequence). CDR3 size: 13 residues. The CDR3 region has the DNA TGTGCCAGCAGGCAAGGGGGCGAACAGCCCCAGCATTTT. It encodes CASRQGGEQPQHF.

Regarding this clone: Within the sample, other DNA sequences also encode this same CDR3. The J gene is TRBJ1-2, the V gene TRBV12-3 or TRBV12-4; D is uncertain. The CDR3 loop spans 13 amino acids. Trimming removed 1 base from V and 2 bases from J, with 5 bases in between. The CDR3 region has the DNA TGTGCCAGCAGTTTAGGCAGAAACTATGGCTACACCTTC. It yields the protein CASSLGRNYGYTF.

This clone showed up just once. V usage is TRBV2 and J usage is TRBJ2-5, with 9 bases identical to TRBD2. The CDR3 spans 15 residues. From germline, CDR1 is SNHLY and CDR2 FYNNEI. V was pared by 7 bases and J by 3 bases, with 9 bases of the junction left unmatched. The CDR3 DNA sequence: TGTGCCAGCATTTTAACGACTAGCGGTAAAGAGACCCAGTACTTC. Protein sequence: CASILTTSGKETQYF.

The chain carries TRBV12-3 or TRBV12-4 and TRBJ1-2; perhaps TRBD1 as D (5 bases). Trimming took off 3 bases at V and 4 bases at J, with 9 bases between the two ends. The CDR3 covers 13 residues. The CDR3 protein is CASSFAGSYGYTF. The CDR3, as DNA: TGTGCCAGCAGTTTCGCAGGGTCCTATGGCTACACCTTC.

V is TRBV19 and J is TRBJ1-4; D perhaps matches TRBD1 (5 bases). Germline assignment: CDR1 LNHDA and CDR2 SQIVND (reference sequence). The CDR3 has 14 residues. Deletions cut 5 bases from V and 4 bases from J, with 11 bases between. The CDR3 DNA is TGTGCCAGTAGTCCACCAGGGTTTAATGAAAAACTGTTTTTT. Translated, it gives CASSPPGFNEKLFF.

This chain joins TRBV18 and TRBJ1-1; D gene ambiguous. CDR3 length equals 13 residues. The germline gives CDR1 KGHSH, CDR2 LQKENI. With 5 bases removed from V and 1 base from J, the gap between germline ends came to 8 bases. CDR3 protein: CASSGDRNTEAFF. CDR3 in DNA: TGTGCCAGCTCAGGAGACCGGAACACTGAAGCTTTCTTT.

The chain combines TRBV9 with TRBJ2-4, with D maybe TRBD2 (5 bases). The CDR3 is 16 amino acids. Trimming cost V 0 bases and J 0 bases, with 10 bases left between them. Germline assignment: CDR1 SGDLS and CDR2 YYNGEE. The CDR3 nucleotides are TGTGCCAGCAGCGTAGGGCCGGGGTTAGCCAAAAACATTCAGTACTTC. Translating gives CASSVGPGLAKNIQYF.

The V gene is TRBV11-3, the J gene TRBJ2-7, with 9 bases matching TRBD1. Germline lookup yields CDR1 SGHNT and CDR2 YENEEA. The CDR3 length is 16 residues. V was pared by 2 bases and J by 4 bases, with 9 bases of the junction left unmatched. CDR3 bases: TGTGCCAGCAGCTTAAAGGGGGGACAGGGACCGTACGAGCAGTACTTC. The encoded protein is CASSLKGGQGPYEQYF.

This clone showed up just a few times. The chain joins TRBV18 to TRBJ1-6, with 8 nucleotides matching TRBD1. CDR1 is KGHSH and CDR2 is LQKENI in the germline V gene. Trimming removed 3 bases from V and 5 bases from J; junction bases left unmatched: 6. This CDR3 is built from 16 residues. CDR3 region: CASSPQTGGNNSPLHF. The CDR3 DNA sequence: TGTGCCAGCTCACCTCAAACAGGGGGGAATAATTCACCCCTCCACTTT.

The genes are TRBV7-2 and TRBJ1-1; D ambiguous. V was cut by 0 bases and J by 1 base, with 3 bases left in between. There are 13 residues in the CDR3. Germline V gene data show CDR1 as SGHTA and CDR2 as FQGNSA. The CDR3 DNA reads TGTGCCAGCAGCTTAGCTAAGAACACTGAAGCTTTCTTT. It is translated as CASSLAKNTEAFF.

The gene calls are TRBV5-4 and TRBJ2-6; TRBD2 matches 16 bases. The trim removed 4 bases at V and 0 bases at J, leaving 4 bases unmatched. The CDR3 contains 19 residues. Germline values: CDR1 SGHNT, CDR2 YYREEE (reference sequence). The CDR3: CASSEGLAGGSSGANVLTF. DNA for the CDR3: TGTGCCAGCAGCGAGGGACTAGCGGGGGGGAGCTCTGGGGCCAACGTCCTGACTTTC.